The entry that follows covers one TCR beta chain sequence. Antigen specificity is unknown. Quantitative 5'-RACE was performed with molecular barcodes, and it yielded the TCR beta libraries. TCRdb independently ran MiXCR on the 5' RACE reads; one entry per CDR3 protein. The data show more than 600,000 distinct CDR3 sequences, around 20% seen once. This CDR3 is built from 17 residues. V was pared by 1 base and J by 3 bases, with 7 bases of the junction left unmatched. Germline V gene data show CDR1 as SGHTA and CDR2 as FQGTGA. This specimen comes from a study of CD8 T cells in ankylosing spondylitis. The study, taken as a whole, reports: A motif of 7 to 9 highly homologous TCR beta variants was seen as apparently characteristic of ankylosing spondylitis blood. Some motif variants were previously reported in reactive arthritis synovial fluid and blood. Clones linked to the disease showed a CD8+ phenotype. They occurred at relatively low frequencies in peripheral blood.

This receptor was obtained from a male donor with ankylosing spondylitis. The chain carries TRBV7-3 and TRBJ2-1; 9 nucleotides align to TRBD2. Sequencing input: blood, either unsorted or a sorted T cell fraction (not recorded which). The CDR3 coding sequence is TGTGCCAGCAGCTTAAGGGGAGCGGGGGGACACTACAATGAGCAGTTCTTC. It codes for CASSLRGAGGHYNEQFF.